This TCR beta chain was captured by sequencing in a study of blood T cell repertoires in COVID-19. The assay was immunoSEQ multiplex PCR, and TCRdb's table has in-frame clones only and misses some. The repertoire includes 200,000 or so clones, about 84% of them detected once, and under 2% sits in the top ten. Germline loops: CDR1 SGDLS, CDR2 YYNGEE. Trimming removed 0 bases at V and 0 bases at J, with 11 bases between. The CDR3 has 16 residues. This TCR was recovered from a man in his sixties who had recovered from COVID-19. The gene calls are TRBV9 and TRBJ2-3; the D gene is possibly TRBD2 (5 bases). Input material: PBMCs or T cells enriched from blood (not recorded which). The CDR3 loop is CASSVADGESTDTQYF. The CDR3 bases are TGTGCCAGCAGCGTAGCAGACGGGGAAAGCACAGATACGCAGTATTTT.